This T cell receptor beta chain was sequenced during a study of TIL therapy for anti-PD-1-resistant metastatic lung cancer (dated by TCRdb to 2020 to 2022). Regarding the research as a whole: Before any PD-1/PD-L1 blockade was given, tumors were harvested, nivolumab was then administered, and patients who progressed went on to receive lymphodepletion, an infusion of expanded TIL, and IL-2. Most of the cohort had lung adenocarcinoma, a handful of tumors were EGFR-mutant and two were ALK-rearranged, and half of the patients were current or former smokers. A median non-synonymous tumor mutation burden of approximately 1.5 mutations per megabase was determined across the cohort by whole-exome sequencing. Tumor and peripheral blood T cell receptor beta sequencing was used to track clonotypes across tumor, expanded TIL product and serial blood samples. Enrolled patients had a median age of around 56 years (range roughly 35-85) and a median tumor PD-L1 proportion score of roughly 6%. Results and caveats for the whole study, not just this receptor: Because the cohort was highly selected, with more treatment-naive, never-smoker and oncogene-addicted patients than is typical, generalizability is limited. The baseline peripheral repertoire was partially replaced by infused TIL clonotypes, which then decayed over months, and no apparent association between persistence and response was found. The study protocol defined all tumor marker inferences as exploratory.

The sample's time point label is to be understood as: pre-treatment sample, taken before nivolumab and TIL therapy. A phase I trial run at two centers enrolled adults with stage 4 NSCLC between 2017 and January 2020. The samples were obtained from a phase I trial that was single-arm and open-label and tested tumor-infiltrating lymphocyte therapy combined with nivolumab in advanced non-small cell lung cancer. Blood mononuclear cells from EDTA tubes were isolated by Ficoll gradient, snap-frozen as pellets, and DNA was extracted with a Qiagen mini-prep kit. Via the germline V gene, CDR1 is SGHTA and CDR2 FQGNSA. From the cysteine up to the phenylalanine, the CDR3 has a length of 14 residues. Only CDR3 DNA is held: 42 bases, read in frame from base 1. The V and J ends are trimmed by 0 bases and 11 bases, leaving 15 bases between them. TCR beta CDR3 regions were amplified from genomic DNA with the immunoSEQ v3 hsTCRB kit using bias-controlled multiplex PCR. The TCR libraries were sequenced on an Illumina NextSeq 500 to approximately 1.8 million read pairs for survey level or about 5-6 million read pairs for deep level. The authors processed their data as follows. V, D and J genes were assigned, non-productive sequences were removed, and clonality was reported by immunoSEQ Analyzer software. Repertoires were compared using productive Simpson clonality and Morisita overlap index of productive TRB rearrangements between infused TIL and blood. Absolute clonotype counts in blood were estimated as lymphocyte count times CD3+ fraction times the clone's productive frequency. TCRdb took this table from immuneACCESS and kept in-frame rearrangements with V and J called. Such tables lack part of the clones; where checked against another copy, unresolved V genes explain under half of the gap, and the rest is unexplained. The V and J calls and clone size were taken over from that table, and D and trimming were inferred from the DNA. For this sample the table gives 16,000 or so clones, of which 74% were detected only once. Under 45% of the sample rests with the top ten.

Regarding this clone: The antigen it binds to is not known. No quality values exist for individual bases; no much larger clone is one base distant.

This clonotype was sampled from a person aged 25 to 85 with non-small cell lung cancer. The input for sequencing was blood, taken at baseline. The chain uses TRBV7-2 and TRBJ2-3; the best D guess is TRBD2, with 6 bases matching. The CDR3 sequence is CASSLAGGALGQYF. The DNA reads TGTGCCAGCAGCTTAGCGGGGGGAGCCCTGGGGCAGTATTTT.